This T cell receptor beta chain was profiled in a study of post-analysis software for immune sequencing data. As for the study in general: Patients with relapsing-remitting, secondary progressive and progressive-relapsing multiple sclerosis courses were all represented.

Unique molecular identifiers tagged the TCR beta cDNA libraries. There were about 1 to 10 million T cells, and roughly 0.5 million cDNA molecules came from them. TCRdb independently ran MiXCR on the PCR reads; one entry per CDR3 protein. The repertoire holds 740,000 or so distinct CDR3 sequences, with roughly 50% as singletons. In its sample, this clonotype was seen a few times. Its target is not known. Whole-study results and caveats: Co-batched samples clustered tightly together by F measure. In patients, TRBV5-6, TRBV5-1 and TRBV20-1 belonged to four or five TRBV segments found more frequently than in controls.

J was trimmed by 7 bases and V by 0 bases; bases with no gene match: 6. The CDR3 is made up of 13 amino acids. Germline V gene sequence: CDR1 DFQATT, CDR2 SNEGSKA (reference sequence). This chain connects TRBV20-1 to TRBJ2-7, with TRBD2 matching 7 bases. The TCR originated in a girl aged 5 to 17 with multiple sclerosis. Material: blood. CDR3 residues: CSARDPRGVEQYF. The CDR3 coding sequence is TGCAGTGCTAGAGACCCCCGGGGGGTTGAGCAGTACTTC.